Listed below are T cell receptor beta chains from one sample, sequenced in a study of blood T cell repertoires in COVID-19. TCRdb's table, derived via immunoSEQ multiplex PCR, lists solely in-frame clones and lacks some. The sample lists about 170,000 clones, about 86% occurring once. Sequencing was done on a sample of peripheral blood. The receptors here all came from a man aged 18-30 years with active or convalescent COVID-19. Both conserved end residues are part of each CDR3. The D gene is left open where the match is weak. The listing skips clone size in some rows; elsewhere it reads once, few, many or a size class.

NA,TRBJ1-2,TRBV27,NA,CASSLSPGGPSNYGYTF,TGTGCCAGCAGTTTGAGTCCGGGGGGCCCTTCTAACTATGGCTACACTTTC
NA,TRBJ1-6,TRBV18,NA,CASSPAGQHSPLHF,TGTGCCAGCTCACCGGCAGGACAGCATTCACCCCTCCACTTT
once,TRBJ1-1,TRBV7-8,NA,CASSLVSSAEAFF,TGTGCCAGCAGCTTAGTATCTAGCGCTGAAGCTTTCTTT
NA,TRBJ1-2,TRBV11-3,NA,CASSLANTGLGYTF,TGTGCCAGCAGCTTAGCAAACACAGGGCTCGGCTACACCTTC
NA,TRBJ1-4,TRBV27,TRBD1,CASSSGTGGGNEKLFF,TGTGCCAGCAGTTCGGGGACAGGGGGAGGTAATGAAAAACTGTTTTTT
NA,TRBJ2-3,TRBV27,NA,CASSLYRTDTQYF,TGTGCCAGCAGTTTGTATAGAACAGATACGCAGTATTTT
NA,TRBJ1-1,TRBV7-2,TRBD1,CASSFQGAGAFF,TGTGCCAGCAGCTTCCAGGGGGCTGGGGCTTTCTTT
NA,TRBJ1-5,TRBV6-5,NA,CASSYRSGYGQPQHF,TGTGCCAGCAGTTACCGTAGCGGGTACGGTCAGCCCCAGCATTTT
once,TRBJ1-6,TRBV2,TRBD1,CASREDRGSSPLHF,TGTGCCAGCAGGGAGGACAGGGGGAGCTCACCCCTCCACTTT
NA,TRBJ1-3,TRBV18,NA,CASSPAVGSLGNTIYF,TGTGCCAGCTCACCCGCCGTGGGGAGTCTAGGAAACACCATATATTTT
NA,TRBJ2-1,TRBV12-5,TRBD2,CASSSGSGSYNEQFF,TGTGCTAGTAGTAGCGGGAGTGGCTCCTACAATGAGCAGTTCTTC
once,TRBJ2-2,TRBV18,NA,CASLTPGGLEAGELFF,TGTGCCAGCTTAACACCTGGGGGCTTGGAGGCCGGGGAGCTGTTTTTT
NA,TRBJ2-3,TRBV28,NA,CASSLGGGRTDTQYF,TGTGCCAGCAGCCTGGGGGGGGGCCGGACAGATACGCAGTATTTT
NA,TRBJ1-1,TRBV5-1,NA,CASTLGGLLRNTEAFF,TGCGCCAGCACCTTGGGGGGCCTGTTGAGGAACACTGAAGCTTTCTTT
NA,TRBJ1-3,TRBV6-5,NA,CASSQLRGGNTIYF,TGTGCCAGCAGTCAACTAAGGGGGGGAAACACCATATATTTT
few,TRBJ1-4,TRBV7-2,TRBD1,CASSSLPGGAGEKLFF,TGTGCCAGCAGCTCGCTTCCAGGGGGCGCTGGGGAAAAACTGTTTTTT
NA,TRBJ2-1,TRBV18,TRBD2,CASSPDSSGEQFF,TGTGCCAGCTCACCAGATTCTAGCGGAGAGCAGTTCTTC
NA,TRBJ1-1,TRBV7-2,NA,CASSWDTGSEAFF,TGTGCCAGCAGCTGGGACACAGGTTCTGAAGCTTTCTTT
NA,TRBJ1-1,TRBV27,NA,CASSSIGGASEAFF,TGTGCCAGCAGCTCAATCGGTGGGGCGTCTGAAGCTTTCTTT
NA,TRBJ2-4,TRBV3-1/TRBV3-2,TRBD2,CASSRPLAGVGKNIQYF,TGTGCCAGCAGCCGCCCACTAGCGGGAGTAGGCAAAAACATTCAGTACTTC
NA,TRBJ1-1,TRBV6-5,NA,CASSKPGLNTEAFF,TGTGCCAGCAGTAAGCCAGGGTTGAACACTGAAGCTTTCTTT
NA,TRBJ1-6,TRBV24-1,NA,CATREYLGQLNSPLHF,TGTGCCACCAGAGAGTACCTAGGACAGCTTAATTCACCCCTCCACTTT
NA,TRBJ2-7,TRBV6-2/TRBV6-3,NA,CASSYPEAPKQNEQYF,TGTGCCAGCAGTTACCCTGAGGCTCCCAAACAAAACGAGCAGTACTTC
NA,TRBJ1-1,TRBV6-2/TRBV6-3,NA,CASSPTGGGTEAFF,TGTGCCAGCAGTCCGACAGGAGGCGGCACTGAAGCTTTCTTT
NA,TRBJ2-5,TRBV3-1/TRBV3-2,TRBD1,CASSQDMPGQGKGTQYF,TGTGCCAGCAGCCAAGATATGCCGGGACAGGGGAAAGGGACCCAGTACTTC
once,TRBJ1-1,TRBV23-1,NA,CASSQSWQGGLGNTEAFF,TGCGCCAGCAGTCAATCTTGGCAGGGAGGGTTGGGAAACACTGAAGCTTTCTTT
few,TRBJ1-5,TRBV19,NA,CASSIPGQPQHF,TGTGCCAGTAGTATACCGGGGCAGCCCCAGCATTTT
NA,TRBJ1-1,TRBV12-3/TRBV12-4,NA,CASSFRGGTEAFF,TGTGCCAGCAGTTTTCGGGGGGGTACTGAAGCTTTCTTT
NA,TRBJ2-1,TRBV3-1/TRBV3-2,TRBD2,CASSQVALAGVGTSYNEQFF,TGTGCCAGCAGCCAAGTCGCCCTAGCGGGAGTCGGGACTTCCTACAATGAGCAGTTCTTC